One sample yielded the 14 T cell receptor beta chains listed below, sequenced in a study of cytomegalovirus exposure and HLA in healthy donors. Here immunoSEQ multiplex PCR was the method, and the copy in TCRdb shows in-frame clones only, minus some. Of tens of thousands of clones detected, approximately 94% appear once; the ten largest clones hold about 4.4%. The sequenced sample consisted of PBMCs. The receptor source for this set is a man aged 18 to 30 in good health and CMV-seropositive.

V is TRBV4-1 and J is TRBJ1-1, with D perhaps matching TRBD1 (5 bases). The CDR3 has 15 amino acids. The V and J ends lost 1 base and 7 bases respectively, with 16 bases between them. From germline, CDR1 is MGHRA and CDR2 YSYEKL. CDR3 sequence reads: CASSQVPGGFGEAFF. The CDR3 bases are TGCGCCAGCAGCCAAGTTCCGGGGGGATTTGGTGAAGCTTTCTTT.

V gene TRBV7-8 combines with J gene TRBJ2-5; TRBD1 matches 8 bases. Germline V gene sequence: CDR1 SGHVS, CDR2 FQNEAQ. There are 18 residues in the CDR3. V shed 0 bases, J shed 4 bases, and the junction held 13 bases outside the gene matches. The CDR3 region is CASSLARLGQGVGETQYF. CDR3 in DNA: TGTGCCAGCAGCTTAGCACGGCTTGGACAGGGAGTCGGAGAGACCCAGTACTTC.

The rearrangement uses TRBV14 and TRBJ2-1; 10 bases are shared with TRBD2. Trimming removed 3 bases from V and 9 bases from J; junction bases left unmatched: 8. CDR1 is SGHDN, CDR2 FVKESK, per germline. CDR3 length: 15 amino acids. The CDR3 here is CASSQLAGVNGEQFF. The CDR3 nucleotides read TGTGCCAGCAGCCAGCTAGCGGGAGTCAACGGTGAGCAGTTCTTC.

V gene TRBV7-3 combines with J gene TRBJ1-1; possible D gene TRBD1, 5 bases. Germline V lookup: CDR1 SGHTA, CDR2 FQGTGA. Trimming left V 8 bases short and J 3 bases short, with 10 bases between. The CDR3 runs to 12 residues. The CDR3 loop reads CASRKGYTEAFF. In nucleotides, the CDR3 is TGTGCCAGCCGTAAGGGGTACACTGAAGCTTTCTTT.

The rearrangement joins TRBV29-1 to TRBJ1-1; weak D call: TRBD1 (5 bases). This CDR3 has 13 residues. From germline, CDR1 is SQVTM and CDR2 ANQGSEA. Trimming left V 1 base short and J 1 base short, with 7 bases between. Written as DNA, the CDR3 is TGCAGCGTTGAAGGACAGAAGAACACTGAAGCTTTCTTT. It codes for CSVEGQKNTEAFF.

The chain couples TRBV5-5 to TRBJ2-3, with a possible D match to TRBD1 (6 bases). Trimming removed 4 bases from V and 4 bases from J, with 19 bases in between. In germline, CDR1 is SGHKS, CDR2 YYEKEE (reference sequence). The CDR3 sequence is 16 residues long. CDR3 loop: CASSKDSRGSPDTQYF. The CDR3 nucleotides are TGTGCCAGCAGCAAGGACAGTCGAGGGAGCCCAGATACGCAGTATTTT. The full variable domain, in which reference TRBV5-5 and TRBJ2-3 provide the parts outside the CDR3, is DAGVTQSPTHLIKTRGQQVTLRCSPISGHKSVSWYQQVLGQGPQFIFQYYEKEERGRGNFPDRFSARQFPNYSSELNVNALLLGDSALYLCASSKDSRGSPDTQYFGPGTRLTVL.

The genes are TRBV5-1 and TRBJ2-4; D perhaps matches TRBD1 (7 bases). Trimming took 2 bases from V and 6 from J, leaving 18 bases between them. The CDR3 totals 16 residues. Germline loops: CDR1 SGHRS, CDR2 YFSETQ. CDR3 residues: CASSFSGTDGGNIQYF. CDR3 sequence (DNA): TGCGCCAGCAGCTTTTCCGGGACAGACGGGGGAAACATTCAGTACTTC.

The rearrangement joins TRBV5-6 to TRBJ1-1, with TRBD1 as a possible D gene (6 bases). CDR1 is SGHDT, CDR2 YYEEEE, per germline. V dropped 4 bases and J dropped 0 bases, with 10 bases sitting between them. The CDR3 sequence is 14 residues long. CDR3 DNA sequence: TGTGCCAGCAGCCGACAGGAGGTGAACACTGAAGCTTTCTTT. Protein sequence: CASSRQEVNTEAFF.

The sample holds a few counts of this clone. The chain has TRBV4-1 and TRBJ1-5, with TRBD1 matching 7 bases. V was pared by 2 bases and J by 7 bases, with 8 bases of the junction left unmatched. Germline V CDR1 and CDR2: MGHRA, YSYEKL. There are 15 residues in the CDR3. The CDR3 coding sequence is TGCGCCAGCAGCCAAACCACAGGGGCAGGCCAGCCCCAGCATTTT. It is translated as CASSQTTGAGQPQHF.

The chain carries TRBV4-1 and TRBJ2-7; a possible D gene is TRBD1 (6 bases). Between the trimmed V and J ends, which lost 4 bases and 9 bases, there was a span of 16 bases. The CDR3 is 13 amino acids. The germline V gene has CDR1 MGHRA and CDR2 YSYEKL. The CDR3: CASSREGKTGQYF. In nucleotides, the CDR3 is TGCGCCAGCAGCCGAGAGGGGAAGACAGGGCAGTACTTC.

This chain links TRBV27 with TRBJ1-1; the D is unclear. V was cut by 3 bases and J by 10 bases, with 9 bases left in between. Per germline, CDR1 MNHEY and CDR2 SMNVEV (reference sequence). This CDR3 has 11 amino acids. The CDR3 nucleotides are TGTGCCAGCAGTTTCATGGGCGCAGCTTTCTTT. It specifies CASSFMGAAFF.

The V call is TRBV7-9, the J call TRBJ1-2, with D unclear. Trimming cost V 5 bases and J 5 bases, with 12 bases left between them. CDR1 is SEHNR and CDR2 is FQNEAQ in the germline V gene (reference sequence). The CDR3 sequence is 13 residues long. The CDR3 is CASSPGVVYGYTF. Here the CDR3 DNA reads TGTGCCAGCAGCCCCGGGGTAGTGTATGGCTACACCTTC.

The chain uses TRBV7-8 and TRBJ2-7, with TRBD2 as a possible D gene (6 bases). V lost 2 bases and J lost 7, with 15 bases in between. Germline V CDR1 and CDR2: SGHVS, FQNEAQ. The CDR3 is 14 residues long. CDR3 bases: TGTGCCAGCAGCTTATATCAGGGAGGAGAGGAGCAGTACTTC. Translation: CASSLYQGGEEQYF.

J is TRBJ1-3 and V is TRBV7-2; TRBD1 matches 7 bases. Looked up from germline, CDR1 is SGHTA and CDR2 is FQGNSA. With 3 bases clipped from V and 0 bases from J, the junction kept 2 bases outside the gene matches. This CDR3 is 15 amino acids long. The CDR3 sequence is CASSFTGDSGNTIYF. The CDR3 region has the DNA TGTGCCAGCAGCTTTACAGGGGACTCTGGAAACACCATATATTTT.